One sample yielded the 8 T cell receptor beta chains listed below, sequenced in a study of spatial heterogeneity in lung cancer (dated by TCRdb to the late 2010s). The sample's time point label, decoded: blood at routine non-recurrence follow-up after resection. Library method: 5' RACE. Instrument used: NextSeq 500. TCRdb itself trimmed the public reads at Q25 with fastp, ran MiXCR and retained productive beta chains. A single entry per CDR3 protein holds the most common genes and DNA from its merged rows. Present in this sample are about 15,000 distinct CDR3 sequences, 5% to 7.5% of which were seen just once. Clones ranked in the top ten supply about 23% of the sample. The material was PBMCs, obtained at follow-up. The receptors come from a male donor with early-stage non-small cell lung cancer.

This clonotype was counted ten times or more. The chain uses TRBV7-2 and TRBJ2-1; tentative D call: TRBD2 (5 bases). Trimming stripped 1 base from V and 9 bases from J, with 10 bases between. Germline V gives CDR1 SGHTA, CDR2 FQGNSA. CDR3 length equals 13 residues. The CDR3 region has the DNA TGTGCCAGCAGCTTAGTGAGAGGGTTTGAGCAGTTCTTC. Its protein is CASSLVRGFEQFF. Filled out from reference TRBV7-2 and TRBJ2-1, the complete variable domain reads GAGVSQSPSNKVTEKGKDVELRCDPISGHTALYWYRQSLGQGLEFLIYFQGNSAPDKSGLPSDRFSAERTGGSVSTLTIQRTQQEDSAVYLCASSLVRGFEQFFGPGTRLTVL.

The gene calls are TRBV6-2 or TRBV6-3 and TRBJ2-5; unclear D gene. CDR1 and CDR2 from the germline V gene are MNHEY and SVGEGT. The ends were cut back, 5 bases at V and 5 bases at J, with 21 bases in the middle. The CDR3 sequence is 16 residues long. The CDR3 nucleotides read TGTGCCAGCAGTCCGACTCTAGGCCGCAGGTGGGAGACCCAGTACTTC. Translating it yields CASSPTLGRRWETQYF.

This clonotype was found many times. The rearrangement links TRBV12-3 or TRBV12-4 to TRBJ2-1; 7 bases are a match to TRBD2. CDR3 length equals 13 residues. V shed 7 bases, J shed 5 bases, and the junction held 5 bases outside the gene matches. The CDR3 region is CASTSLADNEQFF. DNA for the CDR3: TGTGCCAGCACGAGCCTAGCGGACAATGAGCAGTTCTTC.

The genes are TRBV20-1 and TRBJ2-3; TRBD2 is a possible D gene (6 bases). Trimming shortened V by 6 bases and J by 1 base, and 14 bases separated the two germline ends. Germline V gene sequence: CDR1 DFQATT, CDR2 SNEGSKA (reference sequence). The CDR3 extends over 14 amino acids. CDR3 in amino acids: CSAVDGEGTDTQYF. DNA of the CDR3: TGCAGTGCCGTGGACGGGGAGGGCACAGATACGCAGTATTTT.

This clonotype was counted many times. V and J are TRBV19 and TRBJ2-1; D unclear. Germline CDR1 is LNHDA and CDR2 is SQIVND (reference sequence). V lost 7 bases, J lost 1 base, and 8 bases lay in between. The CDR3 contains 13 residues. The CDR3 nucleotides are TGTGCCAGTACCCCCGGGTCCTACAATGAGCAGTTCTTC. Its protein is CASTPGSYNEQFF.

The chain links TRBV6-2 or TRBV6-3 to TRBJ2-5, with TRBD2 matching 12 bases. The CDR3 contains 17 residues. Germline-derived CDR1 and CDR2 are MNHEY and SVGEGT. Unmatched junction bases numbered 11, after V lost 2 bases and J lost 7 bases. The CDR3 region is CASSYGLAGPRRGTQYF. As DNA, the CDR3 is TGTGCCAGCAGTTACGGACTAGCGGGACCAAGAAGAGGGACCCAGTACTTC.

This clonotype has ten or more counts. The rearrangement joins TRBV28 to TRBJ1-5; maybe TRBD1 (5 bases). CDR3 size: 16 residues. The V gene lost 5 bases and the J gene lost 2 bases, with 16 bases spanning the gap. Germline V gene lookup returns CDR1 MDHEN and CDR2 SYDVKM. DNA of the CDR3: TGTGCCAGCAGTCTGCGAGGGGTGTTCCGCAATCAGCCCCAGCATTTT. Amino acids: CASSLRGVFRNQPQHF.

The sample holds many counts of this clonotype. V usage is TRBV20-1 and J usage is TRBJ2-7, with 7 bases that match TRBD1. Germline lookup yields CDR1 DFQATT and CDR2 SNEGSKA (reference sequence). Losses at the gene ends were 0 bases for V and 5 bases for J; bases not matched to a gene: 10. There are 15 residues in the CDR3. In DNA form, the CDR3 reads TGCAGTGCTAGAGATCTGGCCAGGGGGTTGAACGAGCAGTACTTC. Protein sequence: CSARDLARGLNEQYF.